Shown below are 2 T cell receptor gamma chains from a single sample sequenced in a study of gamma-delta chains in newborns, infants, children. TCRdb re-called the reads with CATT. This sample has over 1,000 gamma-chain clones, with about 2.7% found just once. Sequencing was carried out using blood. All receptors derive from a child who was a newborn, infant or young child, either healthy, febrile or measles-vaccinated (not recorded which).

In its sample, this clone was seen a few times. This likely came from a read error, as a far larger clone is one base away. The sample contains more than one DNA sequence encoding this CDR3. The chain employs TRGV9 and TRGJ1 or TRGJ2. In germline, CDR1 is GITISATS, CDR2 ISYDGTV (reference sequence). V shed 4 bases and J 11 bases; nucleotides not matched to a gene: 8. The CDR3 length is 11 residues. DNA of the CDR3: TGTGCCTTGTGGGAAGTGCATGAGAAACTCTTT. Amino acids: CALWEVHEKLF.

By share of the sample, this clone is large. At the DNA level, this CDR3 is encoded by other sequences in the same sample as well. The chain joins TRGV9 to TRGJ1 or TRGJ2. J gave up 3 bases and V 11 bases, and 19 bases lay outside the gene matches. The CDR3 has 15 residues. CDR1 and CDR2 from the germline V gene are GITISATS and ISYDGTV (reference sequence). As DNA, the CDR3 is TGTGCCTCCCGTGTCAGGGGGAATTGTTATTATAAGAAACTCTTT. Translation: CASRVRGNCYYKKLF.